This entry lists 18 T cell receptor beta chains sequenced from one sample in a study of CD8 T cells in Susac syndrome. With random hexamers, 0.5 to 1 ug RNA was reverse transcribed. TCRdb re-analysed the immunoSEQ multiplex PCR reads in MiXCR, keeping a single row per CDR3 protein. The sample contains approximately 190,000 distinct CDR3 sequences, about 95% of which appear only once. Sequenced material: CD4+ T cells from PBMCs. The source of these receptors is a human donor with multiple sclerosis.

This clonotype occurred once. This chain joins TRBV5-6 and TRBJ1-4; tentative D call: TRBD1 (5 bases). V lost 5 bases and J 3 bases, leaving 11 bases between the germline ends. The CDR3 is 14 residues long. Germline V CDR1 and CDR2: SGHDT, YYEEEE. The CDR3 DNA reads TGTGCCAGCAGTTGGGGACGGCCTAATGAAAAACTGTTTTTT. It specifies CASSWGRPNEKLFF.

The rearrangement uses TRBV27 and TRBJ2-4; D remains unclear. Germline V gene sequence: CDR1 MNHEY, CDR2 SMNVEV (reference sequence). Trimming took 6 bases from V and 8 from J, leaving 11 bases between them. The CDR3 has 12 residues. CDR3 loop: CASRGFRDIQYF. Here the CDR3 DNA reads TGTGCCAGCAGAGGGTTTAGGGACATTCAGTACTTC.

V and J are TRBV4-1 and TRBJ2-5; D remains unclear. Trimming removed 1 base from V and 4 bases from J, with 16 bases in between. The CDR3 spans 16 residues. CDR1 is MGHRA and CDR2 is YSYEKL in the germline V gene. The CDR3 DNA follows: TGCGCCAGCAGCCAAGGGCTCCGGACCCCAAGAGAGACCCAGTACTTC. This encodes CASSQGLRTPRETQYF.

The chain joins TRBV27 to TRBJ2-6; 9 bases are shared with TRBD2. Losses at the gene ends were 5 bases for V and 0 bases for J; bases not matched to a gene: 11. The CDR3 length is 19 residues. The V gene's germline CDR1 is MNHEY and CDR2 SMNVEV (reference sequence). This CDR3 is CASSLLPGLAPSGANVLTF. In DNA, the CDR3 is TGTGCCAGCAGTCTCCTACCGGGACTAGCTCCCTCTGGGGCCAACGTCCTGACTTTC. Full variable domain (outside the CDR3, taken from reference TRBV27 and TRBJ2-6): EAQVTQNPRYLITVTGKKLTVTCSQNMNHEYMSWYRQDPGLGLRQIYYSMNVEVTDKGDVPEGYKVSRKEKRNFPLILESPSPNQTSLYFCASSLLPGLAPSGANVLTFGAGSRLTVL.

The chain combines TRBV20-1 with TRBJ1-2; D ambiguous. V shed 5 bases and J shed 1 base, with 8 bases lying between them. Germline assignment: CDR1 DFQATT and CDR2 SNEGSKA (reference sequence). The CDR3 is made up of 12 amino acids. CDR3 nucleotides: TGCAGTGCTTCAGATCGTAACTATGGCTACACCTTC. It codes for CSASDRNYGYTF.

The rearrangement links TRBV2 to TRBJ1-1; D call uncertain. V gave up 9 bases and J gave up 0 bases, with 11 bases separating them. The CDR3 consists of 13 residues. Germline CDR1 is SNHLY and CDR2 is FYNNEI. CDR3 residues: CARSAVLNTEAFF. The CDR3 nucleotides read TGTGCCAGATCGGCGGTACTGAACACTGAAGCTTTCTTT.

This chain links TRBV5-1 with TRBJ1-1; 8 bases match TRBD1. CDR1 and CDR2 (germline): SGHRS, YFSETQ. V was clipped by 9 bases and J by 1 base; unmatched bases: 8. This CDR3 region has 14 residues. The CDR3 DNA reads TGCGCCACCCAACGCGGGACAGGGAACACTGAAGCTTTCTTT. Encoded protein: CATQRGTGNTEAFF.

The V and J genes are TRBV3-1 and TRBJ1-5; unclear D gene. Germline values: CDR1 LGHDT, CDR2 YNNKEL (reference sequence). This CDR3 spans 12 amino acids. With 4 bases removed from V and 7 bases from J, the gap between germline ends came to 8 bases. This CDR3 is CASSLSSQPQHF. The CDR3 DNA is TGTGCCAGCAGCCTCTCGTCCCAGCCCCAGCATTTT.

This rearrangement joins TRBV11-2 to TRBJ2-7; no clear D gene. Germline V gene sequence: CDR1 SGHAT, CDR2 FQNNGV. Trimming shortened V by 1 base and J by 0 bases, and 4 bases separated the two germline ends. The CDR3 runs to 13 residues. The CDR3 DNA reads as TGTGCCAGCAGCTTAGCGTCCTCCTACGAGCAGTACTTC. Translated: CASSLASSYEQYF. Based on the CDR3 plus reference TRBV11-2 and TRBJ2-7, the full variable domain is EAGVAQSPRYKIIEKRQSVAFWCNPISGHATLYWYQQILGQGPKLLIQFQNNGVVDDSQLPKDRFSAERLKGVDSTLKIQPAKLEDSAVYLCASSLASSYEQYFGPGTRLTVT.

The chain uses TRBV24-1 and TRBJ2-1; the D is unclear. CDR1 KGHDR and CDR2 SFDVKD come from the germline V gene. Trimming shortened V by 4 bases and J by 0 bases, and 9 bases separated the two germline ends. The CDR3 has 15 residues. The chain's CDR3 is CATSEKSISYNEQFF. In DNA, the CDR3 is TGTGCCACCAGTGAGAAGTCGATCTCCTACAATGAGCAGTTCTTC.

The chain employs TRBV9 and TRBJ2-5, with D unresolved. The CDR3 covers 13 residues. Germline loops: CDR1 SGDLS, CDR2 YYNGEE. V was pared by 8 bases and J by 4 bases, with 15 bases between. DNA of the CDR3: TGTGCCAGACGGATGGATTCGATAGAGACCCAGTACTTC. Amino acids: CARRMDSIETQYF.

In its sample, this clonotype was seen once. The chain joins TRBV9 to TRBJ1-6; no definite D call. Trimming took off 5 bases at V and 7 bases at J, with 16 bases between the two ends. Germline V CDR1 and CDR2: SGDLS, YYNGEE. The CDR3 has 15 residues. DNA for the CDR3: TGTGCCAGCAGAAAGGAGGGCGGAAGGAATTCACCCCTCCACTTT. Translating gives CASRKEGGRNSPLHF. The complete variable domain, with remaining parts taken from reference TRBV9 and TRBJ1-6, reads DSGVTQTPKHLITATGQRVTLRCSPRSGDLSVYWYQQSLDQGLQFLIQYYNGEERAKGNILERFSAQQFPDLHSELNLSSLELGDSALYFCASRKEGGRNSPLHFGNGTRLTVT.

The chain is built from TRBV29-1 and TRBJ1-5; no clear D. Trimming shortened V by 6 bases and J by 5 bases, and 17 bases separated the two germline ends. Germline CDR1 SQVTM, CDR2 ANQGSEA. CDR3 size: 14 residues. This chain's CDR3 is CSVAASALDQPQHF. The CDR3 DNA reads as TGCAGCGTGGCGGCATCCGCGTTGGATCAGCCCCAGCATTTT.

This sequence joins TRBV6-6 and TRBJ1-5; D ambiguous. Looked up from germline, CDR1 is MNHNY and CDR2 is SVGAGI (reference sequence). This CDR3 has 13 amino acids. Between the trimmed V and J ends, which lost 9 bases and 7 bases, there was a span of 16 bases. CDR3 residues: CASAVSRGQPQHF. CDR3 nucleotides: TGTGCCAGTGCCGTCTCAAGAGGACAGCCCCAGCATTTT.

V gene TRBV19 combines with J gene TRBJ1-4; D is uncertain. Deletions cut 5 bases from V and 10 bases from J, with 17 bases between. There are 14 residues in the CDR3. Germline CDR1 and CDR2: LNHDA and SQIVND (reference sequence). The CDR3 reads CASSPDRPGGKLFF. The CDR3 DNA follows: TGTGCCAGTAGTCCGGACCGACCTGGAGGAAAACTGTTTTTT.

V gene TRBV20-1 combines with J gene TRBJ2-1; possibly TRBD2 for D (6 bases). CDR1 DFQATT and CDR2 SNEGSKA come from the germline V gene (reference sequence). This CDR3 region has 12 residues. V shed 7 bases and J shed 8 bases, with 15 bases lying between them. In DNA, the CDR3 is TGCAGTGGGAGGGTTTGGGGAGATGAGCAGTTCTTC. It encodes CSGRVWGDEQFF.

The CDR3, as DNA: TGTGCCAGTAGTACAGGACGGGTTAATGAAAAACTGTTTTTT. Its translation is CASSTGRVNEKLFF. The chain has TRBV19 and TRBJ1-4; D not certain. Trimming pared 4 bases from V and 4 bases from J, leaving 10 bases between. Germline CDR1 and CDR2: LNHDA and SQIVND (reference sequence). This CDR3 has 14 residues.

This chain links TRBV7-2 with TRBJ2-1, with D possibly TRBD1 on 5 matching bases. The CDR3 loop spans 16 amino acids. V shed 3 bases and J shed 3 bases, with 15 bases lying between them. Germline loops: CDR1 SGHTA, CDR2 FQGNSA. CDR3 region: CASSFGTGNGYNEQFF. The CDR3 DNA sequence: TGTGCCAGCAGCTTCGGCACAGGTAACGGCTACAATGAGCAGTTCTTC. The full variable domain, in which reference TRBV7-2 and TRBJ2-1 provide the parts outside the CDR3, is GAGVSQSPSNKVTEKGKDVELRCDPISGHTALYWYRQSLGQGLEFLIYFQGNSAPDKSGLPSDRFSAERTGGSVSTLTIQRTQQEDSAVYLCASSFGTGNGYNEQFFGPGTRLTVL.